Following are 14 T cell receptor beta chains from one sample sequenced in a study of post-analysis software for immune sequencing data. Overall study findings and caveats: TRBV5-6, TRBV5-1 and TRBV20-1 belonged to a set of roughly five TRBV segments that were more frequent in patients than controls.

Antigen specificity for these receptors is unknown. The authors incorporated unique molecular identifiers into the TCR beta cDNA libraries. Using its own MiXCR run on the PCR reads, TCRdb lists one record per CDR3 protein. The data contain about half a million distinct CDR3 sequences, 34% of them seen just once; the ten biggest clones take up around 5.9%. The sequenced sample was blood. All receptors come from a girl aged 2-17 years with multiple sclerosis.

This clonotype came up a few times. The chain links TRBV12-3 or TRBV12-4 to TRBJ1-1; D possibly corresponds to TRBD1 (5 bases). Trimming shortened V by 2 bases and J by 1 base, and 11 bases separated the two germline ends. CDR3 length: 15 residues. The CDR3: CASSLSATANTEAFF. The CDR3 bases are TGTGCCAGCAGTTTATCAGCGACAGCGAACACTGAAGCTTTCTTT.

V and J are TRBV20-1 and TRBJ2-5; TRBD2 agrees at 8 bases. The germline V gene encodes CDR1 DFQATT and CDR2 SNEGSKA (reference sequence). V lost 1 base and J lost 0; bases outside the gene matches: 7. The CDR3 consists of 16 residues. The CDR3 region is CSARASRGVYQETQYF. CDR3 nucleotides: TGCAGTGCTAGAGCGTCGCGGGGGGTGTACCAAGAGACCCAGTACTTC.

The rearrangement uses TRBV20-1 and TRBJ2-3; 11 bases align to TRBD2. Per germline, CDR1 DFQATT and CDR2 SNEGSKA (reference sequence). The CDR3 runs 16 residues. V lost 4 bases to trimming and J lost 1 base; unmatched junction nucleotides: 7. The CDR3 region has the DNA TGCAGTGCTAACCCCAGGACTAGCGGGCGCACAGATACGCAGTATTTT. It codes for CSANPRTSGRTDTQYF.

V and J are TRBV12-3 or TRBV12-4 and TRBJ2-5; TRBD2 matches at 9 bases. After removal of 6 bases from V and 1 base from J, the junction contained 6 bases not matched to a gene. This CDR3 has 15 amino acids. In DNA form, the CDR3 reads TGTGCCAGCAGCCTCCTAGCGGGGCCCCAAGAGACCCAGTACTTC. This encodes CASSLLAGPQETQYF.

This clonotype turned up a few times. The chain combines TRBV7-2 with TRBJ2-1, with D perhaps being TRBD1 or TRBD2 (6 bases each). The CDR3 totals 13 residues. Trimming removed 2 bases from V and 10 bases from J, with 12 bases in between. Germline CDR1 reads SGHTA; CDR2 reads FQGNSA. The CDR3 region is CASSLRGGGEQFF. CDR3 in DNA: TGTGCCAGCAGCTTAAGAGGGGGAGGAGAGCAGTTCTTC.

A few counts support this clonotype. The chain couples TRBV5-1 to TRBJ2-7, with D maybe TRBD2 (5 bases). Germline V gives CDR1 SGHRS, CDR2 YFSETQ. Trimming left V 1 base short and J 4 bases short, with 12 bases between. The CDR3 is made up of 14 amino acids. The CDR3 loop is CASSLRGEVYEQYF. CDR3 nucleotides: TGCGCCAGCAGCTTGCGGGGTGAGGTATACGAGCAGTACTTC.

This clonotype has only a few counts. A junction boundary mismatches the germline segment, possibly from a read error. V and J are TRBV20-1 and TRBJ1-5; D is unclear. The germline V gene encodes CDR1 DFQATT and CDR2 SNEGSKA (reference sequence). This CDR3 has 13 residues. CDR3 DNA sequence: TGCAGTGCTAGTCAGGATAGCGATCAGCCCCAGCATTTT. Translated, it gives CSASQDSDQPQHF.

This clonotype appeared once. The chain combines TRBV7-2 with TRBJ2-5; a weak D match, TRBD2 (6 bases). Germline lookup yields CDR1 SGHTA and CDR2 FQGNSA. The length of the CDR3 is 14 residues. V lost 5 bases and J lost 0, with 10 bases in between. The chain's CDR3 is CASSLRDYQETQYF. The DNA of the CDR3 is TGTGCCAGCAGCCTCCGGGACTACCAAGAGACCCAGTACTTC.

V and J are TRBV4-1 and TRBJ1-2; D call uncertain. V was pared by 3 bases and J by 3 bases, with 17 bases between. This CDR3 contains 16 residues. CDR1 MGHRA and CDR2 YSYEKL come from the germline V gene. The chain's CDR3 is CASSQGRGKPDYGYTF. The CDR3 DNA reads TGCGCCAGCAGCCAGGGCCGCGGGAAACCGGACTATGGCTACACCTTC.

This clonotype was seen a few times. The gene calls are TRBV25-1 and TRBJ2-3; 8 positions agree with TRBD2. Germline lookup yields CDR1 MGHDK and CDR2 SYGVNS. The CDR3 length is 15 residues. Trimming at V came to 5 bases and at J to 0 bases, leaving 4 bases not matched to a gene. The CDR3 bases are TGTGCCAGCAGTAATAGCGGGGCTAGCACAGATACGCAGTATTTT. Protein sequence: CASSNSGASTDTQYF. Using reference TRBV25-1 and TRBJ2-3 for the parts outside the CDR3, the full variable domain is EADIYQTPRYLVIGTGKKITLECSQTMGHDKMYWYQQDPGMELHLIHYSYGVNSTEKGDLSSESTVSRIRTEHFPLTLESARPSHTSQYLCASSNSGASTDTQYFGPGTRLTVL.

The chain has TRBV7-8 and TRBJ1-2, with D possibly TRBD1 on 6 matching bases. CDR1 is SGHVS and CDR2 is FQNEAQ in the germline V gene. The germline V and J ends were trimmed by 5 bases and 6 bases, with 16 bases remaining between them. The CDR3 has 14 residues. DNA for the CDR3: TGTGCCAGCAGCCAGCGAGGGGGTTATGATGGCTACACCTTC. Residues: CASSQRGGYDGYTF. The full variable domain, with the rest looked up from reference TRBV7-8 and TRBJ1-2, is GAGVSQSPRYKVAKRGQDVALRCDPISGHVSLFWYQQALGQGPEFLTYFQNEAQLDKSGLPSDRFFAERPEGSVSTLKIQRTQQEDSAVYLCASSQRGGYDGYTFGSGTRLTVV.

The genes are TRBV5-1 and TRBJ2-1; no reliable D call. V was shortened by 5 bases and J by 6 bases, with 18 bases between the two germline ends. CDR1 and CDR2 (germline): SGHRS, YFSETQ. This CDR3 has 15 amino acids. The CDR3 coding sequence is TGCGCCAGCAGGCCTGATTCGGGTCCTGGCAATGAGCAGTTCTTC. Amino acids: CASRPDSGPGNEQFF. The full variable domain, rest sourced from reference TRBV5-1 and TRBJ2-1, is KAGVTQTPRYLIKTRGQQVTLSCSPISGHRSVSWYQQTPGQGLQFLFEYFSETQRNKGNFPGRFSGRQFSNSRSEMNVSTLELGDSALYLCASRPDSGPGNEQFFGPGTRLTVL.

This clonotype appeared a few times. This rearrangement joins TRBV29-1 to TRBJ1-2; the match to TRBD1 covers 9 bases. Germline CDR1 and CDR2: SQVTM and ANQGSEA. Germline trimming cut 7 bases from V and 3 bases from J; bases unmatched to any gene: 6. This CDR3 region has 13 residues. The CDR3 region has the DNA TGCAGCGCCAAACAGGGGGCGGACTATGGCTACACCTTC. Its translation: CSAKQGADYGYTF. Combining the CDR3 with reference TRBV29-1 and TRBJ1-2 gives the whole variable domain SAVISQKPSRDICQRGTSLTIQCQVDSQVTMMFWYRQQPGQSLTLIATANQGSEATYESGFVIDKFPISRPNLTFSTLTVSNMSPEDSSIYLCSAKQGADYGYTFGSGTRLTVV.

The gene calls are TRBV12-3 or TRBV12-4 and TRBJ2-7; D not certain. Trimming cost V 4 bases and J 0 bases, with 13 bases left between them. The CDR3 covers 15 residues. The CDR3 DNA sequence: TGTGCCAGCAGTTATACGGCGATGCTCTCCTACGAGCAGTACTTC. Amino acids: CASSYTAMLSYEQYF.